Here is one T cell receptor beta chain with its context. This sample was taken from a study of control samples from healthy donors and cancer patients. The CDR3 runs to 17 residues. Germline CDR1 reads SGHTA; CDR2 reads FQGNSA. Deletions cut 0 bases from V and 3 bases from J, with 15 bases between. Data came from immunoSEQ multiplex PCR; TCRdb stores just in-frame clones and leaves some out. The sample consists of around 140,000 clones, roughly 89% of them appearing once. This clonotype was sampled from a man between 18 and 29 years old in good health. Sequencing was performed on blood. This chain links TRBV7-2 with TRBJ2-1, with D uncertain. In DNA, the CDR3 is TGTGCCAGCAGCTTAGCGAAGATTCTGTTGAGCTACAATGAGCAGTTCTTC. Amino acids: CASSLAKILLSYNEQFF.